The next 10 T cell receptor beta chains were all read from a single sample in a study of blood T cell repertoires in COVID-19. Produced via immunoSEQ multiplex PCR; TCRdb's table is partial and in-frame only. The table records about 190,000 clones, 84% of them present only once. Sequenced input: PBMCs or T cells enriched from blood (not recorded which). The receptors here all came from a woman in her 30s who had been exposed to COVID-19.

The chain has TRBV6-5 and TRBJ1-1; D not resolved. This CDR3 is 11 amino acids long. Germline V gene sequence: CDR1 MNHEY, CDR2 SVGAGI. Trimming took off 8 bases at V and 3 bases at J, with 7 bases between the two ends. CDR3 protein: CASGEYTEAFF. CDR3 DNA sequence: TGTGCCAGCGGAGAGTACACTGAAGCTTTCTTT.

The chain employs TRBV10-1 and TRBJ2-5; a possible D gene is TRBD1 (6 bases). CDR3 size: 14 residues. Per germline, CDR1 WNHNN and CDR2 SYGVQD (reference sequence). The V end lost 7 bases, the J end lost 1 base, and 13 bases lay between the germline ends. Written as DNA, the CDR3 is TGCGCCAGCACTCTAGGGGGACCCCAAGAGACCCAGTACTTC. It is translated as CASTLGGPQETQYF.

This chain uses TRBV4-1 with TRBJ2-6; no definite D call. Between the trimmed V and J ends, which lost 0 bases and 0 bases, there was a span of 9 bases. The CDR3 is 17 residues long. The V gene's germline CDR1 is MGHRA and CDR2 YSYEKL. CDR3 DNA sequence: TGCGCCAGCAGCCAAGATATCCAGGTCTCTGGGGCCAACGTCCTGACTTTC. Encoded protein: CASSQDIQVSGANVLTF.

The chain's CDR3 is CASSLARNQPQHF. CDR3 bases: TGTGCCAGCAGTTTAGCGCGGAATCAGCCCCAGCATTTT. The chain couples TRBV12-3 or TRBV12-4 to TRBJ1-5; D unresolved. This CDR3 has 13 amino acids. The V end lost 0 bases, the J end lost 4 bases, and 4 bases lay between the germline ends.

This clone was observed a handful of times. This chain connects TRBV5-4 to TRBJ1-1; 7 bases are shared with TRBD1. Germline loops: CDR1 SGHNT, CDR2 YYREEE (reference sequence). The V segment lost 4 bases and the J segment 4 bases; nucleotides outside the gene matches: 13. The CDR3 totals 16 residues. Here the CDR3 reads CASSPETGRESTEAFF. CDR3 nucleotide sequence: TGTGCCAGCAGCCCGGAGACAGGGAGAGAAAGCACTGAAGCTTTCTTT.

J is TRBJ2-7 and V is TRBV10-2; D remains unclear. Germline loops: CDR1 WSHSY, CDR2 SAAADI. Trimming took off 5 bases at V and 3 bases at J, with 11 bases between the two ends. The CDR3 has 13 residues. CDR3 DNA sequence: TGCGCCAGCAGTCATGGCCCTTACTACGAGCAGTACTTC. Translating it yields CASSHGPYYEQYF.

The genes are TRBV27 and TRBJ2-7; no reliable D call. Trimming stripped 0 bases from V and 3 bases from J, with 18 bases between. Germline assignment: CDR1 MNHEY and CDR2 SMNVEV (reference sequence). The CDR3 spans 17 residues. In DNA, the CDR3 is TGTGCCAGCAGTTTATCCCCCGATGCGGAGTATTACTACGAGCAGTACTTC. It is translated as CASSLSPDAEYYYEQYF.

This CDR3 reads CASSPGTANYGYTF. The CDR3 bases are TGTGCCAGCAGCCCGGGGACAGCTAACTATGGCTACACCTTC. V and J are TRBV3-1 (or the pseudogene TRBV3-2) and TRBJ1-2; 7 nucleotides match TRBD1. The V gene end was trimmed by 4 bases and the J gene end by 0 bases; junction bases not matched to a gene: 2. CDR3 size: 14 residues. CDR1 and CDR2 from the germline V gene are LGHDT and YNNKEL (reference sequence).

This sequence joins TRBV27 and TRBJ1-2, with D unclear. Germline V gene sequence: CDR1 MNHEY, CDR2 SMNVEV (reference sequence). The CDR3 has 14 residues. The ends were cut back, 5 bases at V and 0 bases at J, with 10 bases in the middle. The CDR3 nucleotides are TGTGCCAGCAGTGGGCGGGGATCTAACTATGGCTACACCTTC. It specifies CASSGRGSNYGYTF.

The V gene is TRBV5-1, the J gene TRBJ1-4; no reliable D call. The CDR3 sequence is 15 residues long. The V end was cut by 0 bases, the J end by 2 bases, with 8 bases between. CDR1 and CDR2 from the germline V gene are SGHRS and YFSETQ. The CDR3 reads CASSLVGNTNEKLFF. Here the CDR3 DNA reads TGCGCCAGCAGCTTGGTGGGCAATACTAATGAAAAACTGTTTTTT.